This T cell receptor beta chain was sequenced during a study of vaccination effects on CD4 cells after COVID-19. About the study: Relative to the second dose, post-vaccine samples were obtained a median of 72 days later.

The germline gives CDR1 KGHDR, CDR2 SFDVKD. CDR3 size: 13 residues. V lost 3 bases and J lost 5, with 10 bases in between. Assay used: immunoSEQ multiplex PCR; TCRdb lists only in-frame clones, some missing. The table records tens of thousands of clones, under 75% of them present only once. In the ViraFEST assay, antigen-specific CD4+ clonotypes were identified by expansion after peptide-pool stimulation. Scientists isolated CD4+ T cells after a roughly ten-day culture period ended. The cohort was immunized with two doses of either the BNT162b2 or mRNA-1273 vaccine. Nucleocapsid antibodies were negative in the vaccine recipients, who had never had SARS-CoV-2 infection. Each culture well received a few million PBMC. These cells were then cultured in IMDM with about 9.1 IU/ml IL-2 and around 10 ug/ml peptides. Points on this clone: The antigen is unknown.

The source material was CD4+ T cells from PBMCs cultured with HCoV-229E spike peptides, sampled after COVID-19 vaccination. This TCR was sampled from a human donor who received a COVID-19 vaccine. The chain combines TRBV24-1 with TRBJ2-7; D is unresolved. The CDR3: CATSDPLGNEQYF. The CDR3, as DNA: TGTGCCACCAGTGATCCCTTAGGGAACGAGCAGTACTTC.